Sequencing of this TCR beta chain was carried out in a study of blood T cell repertoires in COVID-19. The assay was immunoSEQ multiplex PCR, and TCRdb's table has in-frame clones only and misses some. Here the sample spans fewer than 200,000 clones, approximately 81% being singletons. Germline V gene sequence: CDR1 SGHAT, CDR2 FQNNGV. Unmatched junction bases numbered 4, after V lost 2 bases and J lost 0 bases. CDR3 length: 16 residues. This TCR was sampled from a woman aged 60-75 years with COVID-19, enrolled during active disease. This chain links TRBV11-2 with TRBJ1-3, with 7 bases identical to TRBD1. Sequencing input: peripheral blood. Here the CDR3 reads CASSLRGRFSGNTIYF. CDR3 in DNA: TGTGCCAGCAGCTTAAGGGGGCGGTTCTCTGGAAACACCATATATTTT.